Listed here are 2 T cell receptor beta chains from one sample, sequenced in a study of blood T cell repertoires in COVID-19. Sequencing was performed with immunoSEQ multiplex PCR; in TCRdb, only in-frame clones are kept and a portion is missing. The sample includes about 54,000 clones, over 75% of them seen just once. Sequenced input: peripheral blood. These receptors came from a woman aged 40 to 49 with active COVID-19.

This chain joins TRBV11-3 and TRBJ2-5; 12 bases fit TRBD2. This CDR3 spans 16 amino acids. CDR1 is SGHNT, CDR2 YENEEA, per germline. J gave up 0 bases and V 5 bases, and 4 bases lay outside the gene matches. CDR3 sequence: CASSRRTSGNQETQYF. The CDR3 DNA is TGTGCCAGCAGCCGGAGGACTAGCGGGAACCAAGAGACCCAGTACTTC.

The chain couples TRBV24-1 to TRBJ2-3; D call uncertain. V gave up 0 bases and J gave up 1 base, with 16 bases separating them. Germline loops: CDR1 KGHDR, CDR2 SFDVKD. The CDR3 is 18 residues long. This CDR3 reads CATSDLAIRYSGTDTQYF. The DNA for the CDR3 is TGTGCCACCAGTGATTTGGCGATCAGGTACAGTGGCACAGATACGCAGTATTTT.